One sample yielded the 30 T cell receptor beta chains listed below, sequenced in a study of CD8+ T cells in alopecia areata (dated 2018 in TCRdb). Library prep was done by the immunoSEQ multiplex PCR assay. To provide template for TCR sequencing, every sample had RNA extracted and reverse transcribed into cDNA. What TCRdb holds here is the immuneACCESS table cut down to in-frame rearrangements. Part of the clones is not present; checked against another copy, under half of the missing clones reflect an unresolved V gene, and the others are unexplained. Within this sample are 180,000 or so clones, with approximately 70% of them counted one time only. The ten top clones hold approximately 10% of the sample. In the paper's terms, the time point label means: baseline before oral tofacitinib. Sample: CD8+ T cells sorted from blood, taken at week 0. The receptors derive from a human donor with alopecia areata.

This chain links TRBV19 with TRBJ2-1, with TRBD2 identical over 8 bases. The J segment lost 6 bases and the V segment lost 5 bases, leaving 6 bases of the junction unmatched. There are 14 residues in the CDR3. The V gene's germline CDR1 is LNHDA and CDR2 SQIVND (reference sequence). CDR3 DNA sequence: TGTGCCAGTAGTTTCGGGGGGGGCCCCAATGAGCAGTTCTTC. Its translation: CASSFGGGPNEQFF.

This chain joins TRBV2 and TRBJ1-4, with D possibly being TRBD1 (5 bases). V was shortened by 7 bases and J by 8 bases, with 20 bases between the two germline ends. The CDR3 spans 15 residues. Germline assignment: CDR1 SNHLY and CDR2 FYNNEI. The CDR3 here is CASKEGRGPIEKLFF. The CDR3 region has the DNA TGTGCCAGCAAAGAGGGTAGGGGCCCTATCGAAAAACTGTTTTTT.

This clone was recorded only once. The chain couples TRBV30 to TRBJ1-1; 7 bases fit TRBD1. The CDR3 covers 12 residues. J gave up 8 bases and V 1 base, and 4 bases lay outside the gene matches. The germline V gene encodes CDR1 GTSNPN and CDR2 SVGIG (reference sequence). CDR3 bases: TGTGCCTGGAGTGCATTGACAGGGGAAGCTTTCTTT. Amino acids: CAWSALTGEAFF.

The CDR3 here is CASSVAGKAETQYF. In DNA form, the CDR3 reads TGTGCCAGCAGCGTCGCGGGGAAGGCAGAGACCCAGTACTTC. The chain carries TRBV13 and TRBJ2-5; weak D call: TRBD2 (6 bases). Between the trimmed V and J ends, which lost 5 bases and 4 bases, there was a span of 14 bases. Per germline, CDR1 PRHDT and CDR2 FYEKMQ (reference sequence). The CDR3 has 14 residues.

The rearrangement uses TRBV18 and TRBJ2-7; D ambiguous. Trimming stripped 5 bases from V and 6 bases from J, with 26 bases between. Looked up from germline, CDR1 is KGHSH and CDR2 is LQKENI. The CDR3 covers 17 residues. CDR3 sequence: CASSIEPIGLRSVEQYF. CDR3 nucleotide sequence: TGTGCCAGCTCAATCGAGCCCATAGGGTTACGCTCGGTCGAGCAGTACTTC. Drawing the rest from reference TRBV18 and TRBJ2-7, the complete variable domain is NAGVMQNPRHLVRRRGQEARLRCSPMKGHSHVYWYRQLPEEGLKFMVYLQKENIIDESGMPKERFSAEFPKEGPSILRIQQVVRGDSAAYFCASSIEPIGLRSVEQYFGPGTRLTVT.

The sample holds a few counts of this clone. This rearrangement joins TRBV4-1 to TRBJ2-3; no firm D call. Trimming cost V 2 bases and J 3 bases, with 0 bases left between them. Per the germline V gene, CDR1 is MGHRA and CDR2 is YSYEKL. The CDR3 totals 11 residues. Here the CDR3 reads CASSQTDTQYF. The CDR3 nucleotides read TGCGCCAGCAGCCAAACAGATACGCAGTATTTT.

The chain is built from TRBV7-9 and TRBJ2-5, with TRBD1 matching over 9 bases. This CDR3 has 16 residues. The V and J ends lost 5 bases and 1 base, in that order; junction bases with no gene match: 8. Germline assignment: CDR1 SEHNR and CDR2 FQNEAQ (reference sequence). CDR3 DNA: TGTGCCAGCAGCCCCGGGACAGGGTTAACCCAAGAGACCCAGTACTTC. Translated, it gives CASSPGTGLTQETQYF.

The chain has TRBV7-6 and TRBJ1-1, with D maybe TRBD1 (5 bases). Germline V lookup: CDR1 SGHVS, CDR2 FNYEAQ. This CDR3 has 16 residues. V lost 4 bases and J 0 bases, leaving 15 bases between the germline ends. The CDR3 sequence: CASSSRDGGLNTEAFF. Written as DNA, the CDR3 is TGTGCCAGCAGCTCTCGGGACGGAGGATTGAACACTGAAGCTTTCTTT.

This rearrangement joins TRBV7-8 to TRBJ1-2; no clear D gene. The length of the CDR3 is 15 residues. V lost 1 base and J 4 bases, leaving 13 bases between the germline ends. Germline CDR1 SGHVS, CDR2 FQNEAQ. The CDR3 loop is CASSLDWAHGYGYTF. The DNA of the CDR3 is TGTGCCAGCAGCTTAGACTGGGCCCACGGCTATGGCTACACCTTC.

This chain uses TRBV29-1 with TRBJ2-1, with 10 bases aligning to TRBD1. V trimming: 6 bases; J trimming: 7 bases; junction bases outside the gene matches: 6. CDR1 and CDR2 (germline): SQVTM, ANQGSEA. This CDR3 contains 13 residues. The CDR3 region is CSVGRQGANEQFF. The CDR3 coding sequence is TGCAGCGTCGGAAGACAGGGGGCGAATGAGCAGTTCTTC.

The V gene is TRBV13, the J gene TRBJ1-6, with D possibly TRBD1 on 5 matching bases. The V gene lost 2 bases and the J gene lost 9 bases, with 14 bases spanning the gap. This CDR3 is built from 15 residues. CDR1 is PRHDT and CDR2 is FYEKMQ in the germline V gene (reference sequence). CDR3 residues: CASSLFGQGGSPLHF. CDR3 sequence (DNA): TGTGCCAGCAGCTTATTCGGTCAGGGCGGTTCACCCCTCCACTTT. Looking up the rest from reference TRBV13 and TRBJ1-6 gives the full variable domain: AAGVIQSPRHLIKEKRETATLKCYPIPRHDTVYWYQQGPGQDPQFLISFYEKMQSDKGSIPDRFSAQQFSDYHSELNMSSLELGDSALYFCASSLFGQGGSPLHFGNGTRLTVT.

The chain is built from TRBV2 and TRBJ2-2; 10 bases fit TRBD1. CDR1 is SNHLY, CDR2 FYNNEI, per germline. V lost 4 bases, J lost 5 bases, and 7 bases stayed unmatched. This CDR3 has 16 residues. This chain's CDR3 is CASSGDRGSLTGELFF. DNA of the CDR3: TGTGCCAGCAGTGGGGACAGGGGCAGTCTGACCGGGGAGCTGTTTTTT.

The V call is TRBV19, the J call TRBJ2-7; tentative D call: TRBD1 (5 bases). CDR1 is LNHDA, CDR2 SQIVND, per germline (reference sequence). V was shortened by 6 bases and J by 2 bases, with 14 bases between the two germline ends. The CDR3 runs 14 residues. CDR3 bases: TGTGCCAGTAGCACAATGACAGAAACCTACGAGCAGTACTTC. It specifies CASSTMTETYEQYF.

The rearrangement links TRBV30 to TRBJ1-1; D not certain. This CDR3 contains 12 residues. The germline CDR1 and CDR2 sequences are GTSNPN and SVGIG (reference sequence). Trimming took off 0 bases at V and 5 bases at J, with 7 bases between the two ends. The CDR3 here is CAWSVRRTEAFF. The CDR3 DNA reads TGTGCCTGGAGTGTAAGGCGTACTGAAGCTTTCTTT.

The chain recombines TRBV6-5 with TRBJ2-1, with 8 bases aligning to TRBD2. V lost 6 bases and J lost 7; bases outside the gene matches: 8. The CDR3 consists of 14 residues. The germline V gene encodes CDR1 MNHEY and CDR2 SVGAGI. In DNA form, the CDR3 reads TGTGCCAGCAGACTTCCGGGGGGGATTAATGAGCAGTTCTTC. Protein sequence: CASRLPGGINEQFF.

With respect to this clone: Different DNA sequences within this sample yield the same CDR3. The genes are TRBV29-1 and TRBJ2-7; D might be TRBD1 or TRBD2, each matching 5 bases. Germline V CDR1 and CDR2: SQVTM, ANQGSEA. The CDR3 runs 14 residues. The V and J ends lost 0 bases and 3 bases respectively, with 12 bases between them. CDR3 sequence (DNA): TGCAGCGTTGAAGAAGGGACCTCCAGCTACGAGCAGTACTTC. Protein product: CSVEEGTSSYEQYF.

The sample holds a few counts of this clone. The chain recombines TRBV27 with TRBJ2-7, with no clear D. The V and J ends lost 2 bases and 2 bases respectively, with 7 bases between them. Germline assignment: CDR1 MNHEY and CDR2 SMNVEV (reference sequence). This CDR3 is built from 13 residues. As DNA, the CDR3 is TGTGCCAGCAGTTTACTGGGGACCTACGAGCAGTACTTC. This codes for CASSLLGTYEQYF.

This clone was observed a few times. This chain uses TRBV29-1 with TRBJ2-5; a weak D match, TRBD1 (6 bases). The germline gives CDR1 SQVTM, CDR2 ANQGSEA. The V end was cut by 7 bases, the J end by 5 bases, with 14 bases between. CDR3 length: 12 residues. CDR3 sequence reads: CSAHRERETQYF. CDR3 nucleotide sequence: TGCAGCGCACACAGGGAACGTGAGACCCAGTACTTC. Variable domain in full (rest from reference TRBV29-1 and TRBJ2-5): SAVISQKPSRDICQRGTSLTIQCQVDSQVTMMFWYRQQPGQSLTLIATANQGSEATYESGFVIDKFPISRPNLTFSTLTVSNMSPEDSSIYLCSAHRERETQYFGPGTRLLVL.

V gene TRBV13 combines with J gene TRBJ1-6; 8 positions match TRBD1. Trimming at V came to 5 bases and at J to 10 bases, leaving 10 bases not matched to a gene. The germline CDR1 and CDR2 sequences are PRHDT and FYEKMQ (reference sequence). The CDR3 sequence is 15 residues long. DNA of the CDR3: TGTGCCAGCAGCCATAGGACAGGGTTAAGCTCACCCCTCCACTTT. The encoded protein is CASSHRTGLSSPLHF.

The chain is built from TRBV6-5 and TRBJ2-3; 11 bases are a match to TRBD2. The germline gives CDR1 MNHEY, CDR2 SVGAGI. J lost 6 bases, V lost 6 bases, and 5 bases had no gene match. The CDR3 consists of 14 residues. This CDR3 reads CASSPGLAADTQYF. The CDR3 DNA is TGTGCCAGCAGCCCGGGACTAGCGGCCGATACGCAGTATTTT.

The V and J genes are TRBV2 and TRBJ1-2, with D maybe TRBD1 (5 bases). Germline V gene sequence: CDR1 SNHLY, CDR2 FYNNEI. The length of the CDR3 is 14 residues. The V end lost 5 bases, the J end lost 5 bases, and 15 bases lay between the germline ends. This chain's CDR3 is CASSSTGDLYGYTF. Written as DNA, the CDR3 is TGTGCCAGCAGTTCTACAGGCGACTTATATGGCTACACCTTC. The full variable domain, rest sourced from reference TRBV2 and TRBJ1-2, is EPEVTQTPSHQVTQMGQEVILRCVPISNHLYFYWYRQILGQKVEFLVSFYNNEISEKSEIFDDQFSVERPDGSNFTLKIRSTKLEDSAMYFCASSSTGDLYGYTFGSGTRLTVV.

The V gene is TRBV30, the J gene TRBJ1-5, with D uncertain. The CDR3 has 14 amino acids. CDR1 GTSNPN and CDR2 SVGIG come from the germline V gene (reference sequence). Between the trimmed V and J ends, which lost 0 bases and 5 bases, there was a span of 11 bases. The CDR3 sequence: CAWSVRSVDQPQHF. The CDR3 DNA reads TGTGCCTGGAGTGTACGGTCAGTCGATCAGCCCCAGCATTTT. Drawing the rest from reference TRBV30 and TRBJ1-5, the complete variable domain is SQTIHQWPATLVQPVGSPLSLECTVEGTSNPNLYWYRQAAGRGLQLLFYSVGIGQISSEVPQNLSASRPQDRQFILSSKKLLLSDSGFYLCAWSVRSVDQPQHFGDGTRLSIL.

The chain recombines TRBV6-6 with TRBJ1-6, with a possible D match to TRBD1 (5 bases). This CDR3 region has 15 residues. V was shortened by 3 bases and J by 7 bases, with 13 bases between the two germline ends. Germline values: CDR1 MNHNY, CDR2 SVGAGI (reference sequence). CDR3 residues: CASSYGTSGNSPLHF. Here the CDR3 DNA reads TGTGCCAGCAGTTATGGGACCTCCGGAAATTCACCCCTCCACTTT.

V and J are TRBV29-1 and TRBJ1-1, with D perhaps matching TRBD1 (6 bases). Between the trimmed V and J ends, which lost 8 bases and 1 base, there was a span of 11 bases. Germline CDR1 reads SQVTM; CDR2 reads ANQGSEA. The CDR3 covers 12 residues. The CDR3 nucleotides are TGCAGCATTTACAGGGCGAACACTGAAGCTTTCTTT. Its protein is CSIYRANTEAFF.

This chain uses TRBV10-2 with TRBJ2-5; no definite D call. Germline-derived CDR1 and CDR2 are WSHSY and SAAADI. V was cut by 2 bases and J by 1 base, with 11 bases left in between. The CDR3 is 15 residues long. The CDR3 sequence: CASSEENSFQETQYF. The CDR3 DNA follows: TGCGCCAGCAGTGAGGAGAACAGCTTCCAAGAGACCCAGTACTTC.

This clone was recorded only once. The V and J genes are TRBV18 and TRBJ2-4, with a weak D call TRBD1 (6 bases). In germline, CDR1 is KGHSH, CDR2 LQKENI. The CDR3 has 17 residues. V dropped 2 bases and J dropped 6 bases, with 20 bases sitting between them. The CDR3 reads CASSPETGTMGRNIQYF. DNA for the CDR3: TGTGCCAGCTCACCAGAAACCGGGACAATGGGCCGAAACATTCAGTACTTC.

DNA for the CDR3: TGCGCCAGCAGCGGGCCAGGGCGGAATGAGCAGTTCTTC. This gives the protein CASSGPGRNEQFF. V and J are TRBV5-1 and TRBJ2-1, with D possibly TRBD1 on 5 matching bases. V was clipped by 4 bases and J by 7 bases, with 12 bases between them. The CDR3 consists of 13 residues. CDR1 is SGHRS and CDR2 is YFSETQ in the germline V gene.

The CDR3 DNA reads TGTGCCAGCAGCTCCCGTAAACGGGGATGGGCCCAAGAGACCCAGTACTTC. Protein sequence: CASSSRKRGWAQETQYF. The chain has TRBV13 and TRBJ2-5; maybe TRBD2 (5 bases). This CDR3 is 17 amino acids long. The ends were cut back, 4 bases at V and 1 base at J, with 19 bases in the middle. Germline-derived CDR1 and CDR2 are PRHDT and FYEKMQ (reference sequence).

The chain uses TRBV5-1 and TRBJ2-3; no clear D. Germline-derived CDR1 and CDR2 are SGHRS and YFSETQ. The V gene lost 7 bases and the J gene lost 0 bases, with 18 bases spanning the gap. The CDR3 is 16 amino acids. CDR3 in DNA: TGCGCCAGCCAATCACAGACCCCGGCTAGCACAGATACGCAGTATTTT. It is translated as CASQSQTPASTDTQYF.

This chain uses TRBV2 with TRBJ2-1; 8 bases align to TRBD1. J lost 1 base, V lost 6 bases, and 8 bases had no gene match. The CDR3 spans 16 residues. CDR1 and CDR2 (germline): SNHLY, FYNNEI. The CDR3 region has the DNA TGTGCCAGCAGGGAGCAGGGGGCGCGTTCCTACAATGAGCAGTTCTTC. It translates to CASREQGARSYNEQFF. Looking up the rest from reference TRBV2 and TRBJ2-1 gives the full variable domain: EPEVTQTPSHQVTQMGQEVILRCVPISNHLYFYWYRQILGQKVEFLVSFYNNEISEKSEIFDDQFSVERPDGSNFTLKIRSTKLEDSAMYFCASREQGARSYNEQFFGPGTRLTVL.